The rows below give T cell receptor beta chains drawn from one sample of a study of blood T cell repertoires in COVID-19. TCRdb keeps only in-frame clones here, not all; method: immunoSEQ multiplex PCR. This sample has some 270,000 clones, with roughly 84% found just once. The sample consisted of peripheral blood. The origin of the receptors is a woman between 40 and 50 years old who had recovered from COVID-19. The CDR3 runs from the conserved cysteine through the conserved F or W. Each record gives: V gene, clone size, J gene, D gene, CDR3 DNA, CDR3 protein. The D gene is left open where the match is weak. For some rows the clone size is stated as once, few or many, or as a class when expanded; others skip it.

v_gene: TRBV12-3/TRBV12-4; abundance: .; j_gene: TRBJ1-1; d_gene: TRBD1; CDR3nt: TGTGCCAGCAGTACCGGGGACAGTCGGCGGGCTTTCTTT; CDR3aa: CASSTGDSRRAFF
v_gene: TRBV27; abundance: .; j_gene: TRBJ1-1; d_gene: .; CDR3nt: TGTGCCAGCGTAACCCCCGGGACACCTGAAGCTTTCTTT; CDR3aa: CASVTPGTPEAFF
v_gene: TRBV2; abundance: .; j_gene: TRBJ1-5; d_gene: TRBD1; CDR3nt: TGTGCCAGCAGTGAAGTAAGACAGGGCCTCAGGCCCCAGCATTTT; CDR3aa: CASSEVRQGLRPQHF
v_gene: TRBV6-6; abundance: .; j_gene: TRBJ1-4; d_gene: .; CDR3nt: TGTGCCAGCAGTTACTCCCCAGGTGGGACAGAAAAACTGTTTTTT; CDR3aa: CASSYSPGGTEKLFF
v_gene: TRBV4-2; abundance: once; j_gene: TRBJ1-2; d_gene: .; CDR3nt: TGTGCCAGCAGCCAAGATCGGGCCGGGGGGAGCTACACCTTC; CDR3aa: CASSQDRAGGSYTF
v_gene: TRBV19; abundance: .; j_gene: TRBJ2-6; d_gene: .; CDR3nt: TGTGCCAGTAGTCATACAGCCTCTGGGGCCAACGTCCTGACTTTC; CDR3aa: CASSHTASGANVLTF
v_gene: TRBV5-1; abundance: few; j_gene: TRBJ1-2; d_gene: .; CDR3nt: TGCGCCAGCAGCTTGCGGCAGGAGGATGGCTACACCTTC; CDR3aa: CASSLRQEDGYTF
v_gene: TRBV18; abundance: .; j_gene: TRBJ2-1; d_gene: TRBD2; CDR3nt: TGTGCCAGCTCACCGTCCGGGACTATGAACAATGAGCAGTTCTTC; CDR3aa: CASSPSGTMNNEQFF
v_gene: TRBV5-6; abundance: .; j_gene: TRBJ2-5; d_gene: TRBD2; CDR3nt: TGTGCCAGCAGCCGCGGGGGGTACCAAGAGACCCAGTACTTC; CDR3aa: CASSRGGYQETQYF
v_gene: TRBV27; abundance: .; j_gene: TRBJ1-4; d_gene: .; CDR3nt: TGTGCCAGCAGTGCTCGACAAAATGAAAAACTGTTTTTT; CDR3aa: CASSARQNEKLFF
v_gene: TRBV5-1; abundance: once; j_gene: TRBJ1-3; d_gene: .; CDR3nt: TGCGCCAGCAGCCGTACAGGTTACTCTGGAAACACCATATATTTT; CDR3aa: CASSRTGYSGNTIYF
v_gene: TRBV5-4; abundance: .; j_gene: TRBJ1-1; d_gene: TRBD1; CDR3nt: TGTGCCAGCAGCTTGACAGGGGAGGACACTGAAGCTTTCTTT; CDR3aa: CASSLTGEDTEAFF
v_gene: TRBV28; abundance: few; j_gene: TRBJ1-2; d_gene: .; CDR3nt: TGTGCCAGCAGTTTCCCGGGGACTAACTATGGCTACACCTTC; CDR3aa: CASSFPGTNYGYTF